Below are 32 T cell receptor beta chains sequenced from a single sample in a study of blood T cells in healthy people across ages. A second about 6 to 12 cycle PCR used barcoded and J-beta primers. TCRdb recomputed calls from the 5' RACE reads with MiXCR, one row per CDR3 protein. The sample records 650,000 to 800,000 distinct CDR3 sequences, approximately 44% being singletons. The sample comprised blood. The receptors stem from a man in his sixties in good health.

CDR3 in amino acids: CASSPATGDSPLHF. CDR3 nucleotides: TGTGCCAGCTCACCAGCGACAGGAGATTCACCCCTCCACTTT. The rearrangement links TRBV18 to TRBJ1-6; D perhaps matches TRBD1 (6 bases). In germline, CDR1 is KGHSH, CDR2 LQKENI. V lost 2 bases and J 8 bases, leaving 10 bases between the germline ends. This CDR3 comprises 14 residues.

This sequence joins TRBV6-2 or TRBV6-3 and TRBJ2-7; D is unclear. CDR3 size: 13 residues. V was shortened by 2 bases and J by 3 bases, with 8 bases between the two germline ends. From germline, CDR1 is MNHEY and CDR2 SVGEGT. The CDR3, as DNA: TGTGCCAGCAGTTACCTCGGTCACTACGAGCAGTACTTC. It specifies CASSYLGHYEQYF.

This clonotype was detected ten times or more. The DNA of the CDR3 is TGCGCCAGCAGCTTGGGACAGGGGGACACCGGGGAGCTGTTTTTT. Its translation is CASSLGQGDTGELFF. The V call is TRBV5-1, the J call TRBJ2-2; 9 nucleotides align to TRBD1. The CDR3 runs 15 residues. CDR1 is SGHRS, CDR2 YFSETQ, per germline. V shed 0 bases, J shed 3 bases, and the junction held 0 bases outside the gene matches.

The chain employs TRBV6-2 or TRBV6-3 and TRBJ2-6; D remains unclear. The CDR3 length is 13 residues. The germline V gene encodes CDR1 MNHEY and CDR2 SVGEGT. Trimming took 11 bases from V and 0 from J, leaving 8 bases between them. CDR3 DNA sequence: TGTGCCTCCCATAGCTCTGGGGCCAACGTCCTGACTTTC. This gives the protein CASHSSGANVLTF.

On this clonotype: This sequence may be a read error, since a much larger clone differs from it by one base. The chain uses TRBV25-1 and TRBJ2-5; D gene unclear. Looked up from germline, CDR1 is MGHDK and CDR2 is SYGVNS. This CDR3 region has 14 residues. V was shortened by 4 bases and J by 11 bases, with 20 bases between the two germline ends. CDR3 DNA: TGTGCCAGCAGTGCGGACGGATATCACAATGAGCAGTACTTC. Residues: CASSADGYHNEQYF.

V is TRBV9 and J is TRBJ2-4; the D is unclear. Per the germline V gene, CDR1 is SGDLS and CDR2 is YYNGEE. V lost 5 bases to trimming and J lost 0 bases, with 9 bases between them. CDR3 length equals 14 residues. CDR3 protein: CASRGSLAKNIQYF. CDR3 coding DNA: TGTGCCAGCAGGGGAAGCCTAGCCAAAAACATTCAGTACTTC. The full variable domain, in which reference TRBV9 and TRBJ2-4 provide the parts outside the CDR3, is DSGVTQTPKHLITATGQRVTLRCSPRSGDLSVYWYQQSLDQGLQFLIQYYNGEERAKGNILERFSAQQFPDLHSELNLSSLELGDSALYFCASRGSLAKNIQYFGAGTRLSVL.

The gene calls are TRBV7-2 and TRBJ1-2; D not certain. This CDR3 region has 13 residues. Per germline, CDR1 SGHTA and CDR2 FQGNSA. The germline V and J ends were trimmed by 5 bases and 3 bases, with 10 bases remaining between them. This chain's CDR3 is CASSPNGDYGYTF. Written as DNA, the CDR3 is TGTGCCAGCAGCCCCAATGGGGACTATGGCTACACCTTC. Using reference TRBV7-2 and TRBJ1-2 for the parts outside the CDR3, the full variable domain is GAGVSQSPSNKVTEKGKDVELRCDPISGHTALYWYRQSLGQGLEFLIYFQGNSAPDKSGLPSDRFSAERTGGSVSTLTIQRTQQEDSAVYLCASSPNGDYGYTFGSGTRLTVV.

This clonotype came up a few times. The CDR3 here is CASRRDFGYTF. CDR3 coding DNA: TGTGCCAGCAGACGGGACTTTGGCTACACCTTC. The J gene is TRBJ1-2, the V gene TRBV7-2; the D gene is possibly TRBD1 (5 bases). The ends were cut back, 6 bases at V and 7 bases at J, with 9 bases in the middle. The germline V gene has CDR1 SGHTA and CDR2 FQGNSA. CDR3 length: 11 residues.

This clonotype has ten or more counts. The chain is built from TRBV3-1 and TRBJ2-1, with 8 positions matching TRBD1. CDR3 length equals 15 residues. Germline V gives CDR1 LGHDT, CDR2 YNNKEL (reference sequence). The V and J ends lost 4 bases and 2 bases, in that order; junction bases with no gene match: 4. The CDR3 sequence: CASSLDRGPYNEQFF. The CDR3 nucleotides read TGTGCCAGCAGCCTCGACAGGGGTCCCTACAATGAGCAGTTCTTC.

This clonotype came up once. This sequence joins TRBV29-1 and TRBJ2-1; TRBD2 matches 12 bases. V dropped 4 bases and J dropped 3; count of bases not matched to a gene: 19. The CDR3 extends over 20 amino acids. CDR1 is SQVTM and CDR2 is ANQGSEA in the germline V gene. The CDR3 coding sequence is TGCAGCGTTGGGGGAGCCCAGAAGTCTAGCGGGGGGGCGGTCTACAATGAGCAGTTCTTC. Protein sequence: CSVGGAQKSSGGAVYNEQFF.

The chain links TRBV6-2 or TRBV6-3 to TRBJ2-7; no firm D call. CDR1 and CDR2 from the germline V gene are MNHEY and SVGEGT. Trimming took 4 bases from V and 0 from J, leaving 10 bases between them. The CDR3 is 14 amino acids. As DNA, the CDR3 is TGTGCCAGCAGTTGGACCATCAGCTCCTACGAGCAGTACTTC. This gives the protein CASSWTISSYEQYF.

The chain couples TRBV7-2 to TRBJ2-2; D possibly matches TRBD1 or TRBD2 (5 bases each). CDR3 length: 13 amino acids. Germline CDR1 and CDR2: SGHTA and FQGNSA. Trimming left V 5 bases short and J 9 bases short, with 13 bases between. This CDR3 is CASSQGRSRELFF. The CDR3 region has the DNA TGTGCCAGCAGCCAGGGACGGTCACGGGAGCTGTTTTTT.

This rearrangement joins TRBV7-7 to TRBJ2-2; 7 bases fit TRBD2. The germline V gene encodes CDR1 SSHAT and CDR2 FNYEAQ (reference sequence). Germline trimming cut 10 bases from V and 1 base from J; bases unmatched to any gene: 9. The CDR3 runs to 15 residues. The CDR3 bases are TGTGCCATTAAAAGCGGGACGGGGAACACCGGGGAGCTGTTTTTT. Amino acids: CAIKSGTGNTGELFF.

The rearrangement links TRBV6-1 to TRBJ1-5, with no clear D. The germline gives CDR1 MNHNS, CDR2 SASEGT. The CDR3 consists of 16 residues. Trimming pared 3 bases from V and 3 bases from J, leaving 15 bases between. Written as DNA, the CDR3 is TGTGCCAGCAGTGATGGGTCAGGCGACTCCAATCAGCCCCAGCATTTT. Its protein is CASSDGSGDSNQPQHF.

This clonotype has more than one count but fewer than ten. The chain employs TRBV12-5 and TRBJ1-2, with D possibly matching TRBD1 (6 bases). This CDR3 has 15 amino acids. Trimming took off 1 base at V and 4 bases at J, with 13 bases between the two ends. The germline V gene encodes CDR1 LGHNT and CDR2 FRNRAP. The CDR3 reads CASGLGWGLGYGYTF. The CDR3 coding sequence is TGTGCTAGTGGTTTGGGGTGGGGGCTAGGCTATGGCTACACCTTC.

The V gene is TRBV12-3 or TRBV12-4, the J gene TRBJ2-2, with D possibly being TRBD2 (5 bases). The CDR3 loop spans 13 amino acids. V was pared by 6 bases and J by 5 bases, with 10 bases between. The CDR3 is CASRPPGTGELFF. The CDR3, as DNA: TGTGCCAGCAGACCCCCGGGGACCGGGGAGCTGTTTTTT.

This sequence joins TRBV5-1 and TRBJ2-7; D perhaps matches TRBD2 (6 bases). V dropped 4 bases and J dropped 7 bases, with 15 bases sitting between them. Germline assignment: CDR1 SGHRS and CDR2 YFSETQ. The CDR3 is 13 amino acids. CDR3 protein: CASSPVLAREQYF. The CDR3 bases are TGCGCCAGCAGCCCGGTCCTAGCGAGAGAGCAGTACTTC.

The chain couples TRBV6-1 to TRBJ2-1; unclear D gene. The CDR3 sequence is 13 residues long. V was shortened by 5 bases and J by 4 bases, with 9 bases between the two germline ends. Germline V gene lookup returns CDR1 MNHNS and CDR2 SASEGT. CDR3 loop: CASSRDPYNEQFF. DNA of the CDR3: TGTGCCAGCAGTCGCGACCCTTACAATGAGCAGTTCTTC.

Judged by abundance, this clonotype is medium-sized (0.01 to 0.1%). The chain has TRBV5-1 and TRBJ2-5; 11 bases line up with TRBD1. Germline-derived CDR1 and CDR2 are SGHRS and YFSETQ. This CDR3 is built from 15 residues. V dropped 2 bases and J dropped 4; count of bases not matched to a gene: 4. The CDR3 sequence: CASSFGQGAAETQYF. In DNA, the CDR3 is TGCGCCAGCAGCTTCGGACAGGGGGCGGCAGAGACCCAGTACTTC.

This clonotype has a single count. The chain recombines TRBV7-9 with TRBJ2-5, with 7 bases fitting TRBD1. V lost 1 base to trimming and J lost 2 bases; unmatched junction nucleotides: 7. CDR1 is SEHNR, CDR2 FQNEAQ, per germline (reference sequence). CDR3 length equals 16 residues. The DNA of the CDR3 is TGTGCCAGCAGCTTAGAAAGGGGGCCGGTGCAAGAGACCCAGTACTTC. This translates into CASSLERGPVQETQYF.

The table lists this clonotype with a few counts. The chain employs TRBV7-9 and TRBJ2-5; D could derive from TRBD1 or TRBD2 (5 bases each). CDR3 length: 15 amino acids. Deletions cut 4 bases from V and 1 base from J, with 13 bases between. Germline-derived CDR1 and CDR2 are SEHNR and FQNEAQ (reference sequence). The CDR3 loop reads CASSSGTALQETQYF. In nucleotides, the CDR3 is TGTGCCAGCAGCTCCGGGACGGCCCTCCAAGAGACCCAGTACTTC.

The J gene is TRBJ2-3, the V gene TRBV7-9; 8 bases match TRBD2. Germline loops: CDR1 SEHNR, CDR2 FQNEAQ (reference sequence). The CDR3 runs 15 residues. Trimming at V came to 3 bases and at J to 1 base, leaving 3 bases not matched to a gene. Written as DNA, the CDR3 is TGTGCCAGCAGCTTGTTTAGCGGGGGCACAGATACGCAGTATTTT. This encodes CASSLFSGGTDTQYF.

This clonotype was detected only a few times. The chain employs TRBV20-1 and TRBJ2-5; TRBD2 might be the D (6 bases). The CDR3 extends over 16 amino acids. V lost 5 bases, J lost 2 bases, and 21 bases lay in between. Germline values: CDR1 DFQATT, CDR2 SNEGSKA (reference sequence). The CDR3 nucleotides are TGCAGTGCTGAGGCCGTCGCCGGGACTGAACAAGAGACCCAGTACTTC. Translating gives CSAEAVAGTEQETQYF.

This chain connects TRBV6-2 or TRBV6-3 to TRBJ2-7; D may be TRBD2 (6 bases). V was trimmed by 6 bases and J by 2 bases, leaving 11 bases between them. The CDR3 covers 13 residues. CDR1 and CDR2 from the germline V gene are MNHEY and SVGEGT. CDR3: CASSRDSTYEQYF. The CDR3 nucleotides are TGTGCCAGCAGCCGGGACTCCACCTACGAGCAGTACTTC.

A few counts support this clonotype. This chain uses TRBV6-1 with TRBJ2-1; a possible D gene is TRBD1 (5 bases). This CDR3 contains 16 residues. V was clipped by 0 bases and J by 4 bases, with 13 bases between them. CDR1 and CDR2 from the germline V gene are MNHNS and SASEGT. In DNA, the CDR3 is TGTGCCAGCAGTGAAGCCCCCCGGACACCTTACAATGAGCAGTTCTTC. This gives the protein CASSEAPRTPYNEQFF.

The chain combines TRBV20-1 with TRBJ2-5, with D possibly matching TRBD1 (6 bases). The length of the CDR3 is 13 residues. Germline V CDR1 and CDR2: DFQATT, SNEGSKA (reference sequence). The V and J ends lost 3 bases and 5 bases respectively, with 13 bases between them. CDR3: CSASGGRGETQYF. CDR3 nucleotides: TGCAGTGCTAGTGGGGGCCGAGGGGAGACCCAGTACTTC.

The table lists this clonotype with a few counts. The CDR3 protein is CSTGTSQETQYF. The CDR3 DNA reads TGCAGCACAGGGACTAGCCAAGAGACCCAGTACTTC. V usage is TRBV20-1 and J usage is TRBJ2-5, with TRBD2 matching over 8 bases. The CDR3 covers 12 residues. The germline gives CDR1 DFQATT, CDR2 SNEGSKA (reference sequence).

In DNA form, the CDR3 reads TGTGCCAGCAGGACTCTATACGAGCAGTACTTC. Translated, it gives CASRTLYEQYF. J is TRBJ2-7 and V is TRBV6-5, with D unclear. Between the trimmed V and J ends, which lost 6 bases and 4 bases, there was a span of 7 bases. CDR3 length: 11 amino acids. The V gene's germline CDR1 is MNHEY and CDR2 SVGAGI.

The chain joins TRBV20-1 to TRBJ2-7, with 8 bases aligning to TRBD1. V lost 7 bases, J lost 3 bases, and 11 bases stayed unmatched. CDR3 length: 14 residues. Per germline, CDR1 DFQATT and CDR2 SNEGSKA (reference sequence). The CDR3 nucleotides are TGCAGTGTAATGTTCGGACAGGGCCTCTACGAGCAGTACTTC. Residues: CSVMFGQGLYEQYF.

The chain couples TRBV5-1 to TRBJ1-2, with 7 bases lining up with TRBD1. Per the germline V gene, CDR1 is SGHRS and CDR2 is YFSETQ. The CDR3 is made up of 14 amino acids. J was trimmed by 4 bases and V by 0 bases; bases with no gene match: 3. The chain's CDR3 is CASSLEGQTYGYTF. CDR3 nucleotide sequence: TGCGCCAGCAGCTTGGAGGGACAGACCTATGGCTACACCTTC.

The genes are TRBV27 and TRBJ2-1; possible D gene TRBD2, 6 bases. The germline V gene encodes CDR1 MNHEY and CDR2 SMNVEV (reference sequence). V lost 4 bases, J lost 8 bases, and 12 bases lay in between. The CDR3 sequence is 13 residues long. CDR3 DNA sequence: TGTGCCAGCAGTTGGGGGACTTCCTATGAGCAGTTCTTC. Its protein product is CASSWGTSYEQFF.

There are a few counts of this clonotype. The chain links TRBV5-1 to TRBJ2-4; 7 nucleotides line up with TRBD1. The germline CDR1 and CDR2 sequences are SGHRS and YFSETQ. This CDR3 comprises 15 residues. V was clipped by 3 bases and J by 0 bases; unmatched bases: 3. For the CDR3, the DNA is TGCGCCAGCAGCTCGGGACAGCTAGCCAAAAACATTCAGTACTTC. Protein sequence: CASSSGQLAKNIQYF.